This T cell receptor beta chain was sequenced for a study of Ad26.COV2.S vaccination and SARS-CoV-2 variants. Study background: Once or twice, 56 days apart, Ad26.COV2.S was delivered intramuscularly.

TCRdb's table, derived via immunoSEQ multiplex PCR, lists solely in-frame clones and lacks some. The profile shows some 250,000 clones, roughly 90% of them singletons. The sample's treatment: some 20 received Ad26.COV2.S at low or high dose, single or two shots; 5 received placebo; per-sample allocation not given. After the first vaccine or placebo injection, samples were drawn on day 63. The donor was a Boston adult aged 18-55 years. Its platform was an Ad26 vector, and its expressed antigen was Wuhan-strain SARS-CoV-2 spike. Trimming shortened V by 4 bases and J by 0 bases, and 10 bases separated the two germline ends. Germline V CDR1 and CDR2: MNHEY, SVGAGI. The CDR3 is made up of 16 amino acids.

This clonotype was obtained from a person aged 18-65 years who received the Ad26.COV2.S COVID-19 vaccine or a placebo. The material was peripheral blood, obtained in a trial of Ad26.COV2.S vaccine versus placebo. The chain combines TRBV6-5 with TRBJ1-6; D is unclear. The CDR3 DNA is TGTGCCAGCAGTTTCCAAATCAGCTCCTATAATTCACCCCTCCACTTT. Protein product: CASSFQISSYNSPLHF.